These 19 T cell receptor beta chains were sequenced from one sample in a study of shared clonotypes between healthy human individuals. Here immunoSEQ multiplex PCR was the method, and the copy in TCRdb shows in-frame clones only, minus some. The sample shows 1,500,000 or so clones, approximately 98.5% of them seen only once. Sequencing input: naive CD4+ T cells sorted from blood. The subset denotes: CD45RA+ positively selected. The source of these receptors is a man aged 25-45 years in good health.

This chain joins TRBV11-3 and TRBJ2-2; D might be TRBD1 or TRBD2, each matching 5 bases. From germline, CDR1 is SGHNT and CDR2 YENEEA. CDR3 length equals 16 residues. V was shortened by 5 bases and J by 4 bases, with 17 bases between the two germline ends. The CDR3 reads CASSPGTIYSTGELFF. In DNA form, the CDR3 reads TGTGCCAGCAGCCCAGGGACCATTTATTCCACCGGGGAGCTGTTTTTT.

The chain employs TRBV30 and TRBJ1-4; D may be TRBD1 (6 bases). V was cut by 6 bases and J by 8 bases, with 7 bases left in between. This CDR3 has 10 residues. Germline values: CDR1 GTSNPN, CDR2 SVGIG (reference sequence). This chain's CDR3 is CACQGEKLFF. CDR3 nucleotide sequence: TGTGCCTGCCAGGGGGAAAAACTGTTTTTT.

The chain has TRBV6-1 and TRBJ2-1; 7 bases match TRBD1. The germline V gene encodes CDR1 MNHNS and CDR2 SASEGT. This CDR3 spans 16 amino acids. V was pared by 4 bases and J by 0 bases, with 6 bases of the junction left unmatched. CDR3 DNA: TGTGCCAGCAGTGCCCTACAGGGGAGCTCCTACAATGAGCAGTTCTTC. It yields the protein CASSALQGSSYNEQFF.

The J gene is TRBJ2-2, the V gene TRBV27; D not certain. Trimming took 2 bases from V and 3 from J, leaving 7 bases between them. CDR1 and CDR2 (germline): MNHEY, SMNVEV (reference sequence). The CDR3 is 14 amino acids. The CDR3 nucleotides are TGTGCCAGCAGTTTAGGGCACTACACCGGGGAGCTGTTTTTT. Residues: CASSLGHYTGELFF.

The rearrangement uses TRBV7-9 and TRBJ1-3; D uncertain. The CDR3 is 19 residues long. Germline V gene sequence: CDR1 SEHNR, CDR2 FQNEAQ (reference sequence). V was clipped by 6 bases and J by 0 bases, with 24 bases between them. Here the CDR3 reads CASSSQVVDSSSSGNTIYF. CDR3 nucleotides: TGTGCCAGCAGTTCCCAGGTAGTAGACTCCTCCAGCTCTGGAAACACCATATATTTT.

The chain uses TRBV15 and TRBJ2-4; 7 nucleotides agree with TRBD2. Trimming took 0 bases from V and 0 from J; bases not matched to a gene: 11. Per the germline V gene, CDR1 is LNHNV and CDR2 is YYDKDF (reference sequence). The CDR3 runs to 19 residues. CDR3 DNA sequence: TGTGCCACCAGCAGAGATTTCCAAACGGGACTACTAGCCAAAAACATTCAGTACTTC. Translation: CATSRDFQTGLLAKNIQYF.

V is TRBV7-8 and J is TRBJ2-3, with 7 bases lining up with TRBD2. The CDR3 loop spans 18 amino acids. After removal of 2 bases from V and 2 bases from J, the junction contained 13 bases not matched to a gene. CDR1 SGHVS and CDR2 FQNEAQ come from the germline V gene. CDR3 nucleotide sequence: TGTGCCAGCAGCTTACTGCGTCCTGGTAGCGGGTCCACAGATACGCAGTATTTT. Translated, it gives CASSLLRPGSGSTDTQYF.

The chain recombines TRBV9 with TRBJ1-1; no clear D. Trimming took off 4 bases at V and 4 bases at J, with 17 bases between the two ends. Germline lookup yields CDR1 SGDLS and CDR2 YYNGEE. The CDR3 covers 15 residues. The CDR3 here is CASSRQSEMGTEAFF. CDR3 bases: TGTGCCAGCAGCCGTCAGTCTGAGATGGGCACTGAAGCTTTCTTT.

This clone was seen a single time. V is TRBV30 and J is TRBJ2-6; D is unresolved. Germline CDR1 reads GTSNPN; CDR2 reads SVGIG (reference sequence). V lost 3 bases and J lost 3, with 9 bases in between. The CDR3 has 14 amino acids. CDR3 loop: CAWRALGGANVLTF. The DNA of the CDR3 is TGTGCCTGGAGGGCTCTAGGTGGGGCCAACGTCCTGACTTTC.

This sequence joins TRBV7-2 and TRBJ2-3; D uncertain. The CDR3 is made up of 14 amino acids. Per the germline V gene, CDR1 is SGHTA and CDR2 is FQGNSA. Trimming shortened V by 3 bases and J by 1 base, and 8 bases separated the two germline ends. CDR3 sequence: CASSFLAGTDTQYF. The DNA of the CDR3 is TGTGCCAGCAGCTTTTTGGCTGGCACAGATACGCAGTATTTT.

V usage is TRBV30 and J usage is TRBJ2-2; D is ambiguous. V gave up 4 bases and J gave up 4 bases, with 16 bases separating them. This CDR3 contains 15 residues. Germline CDR1 and CDR2: GTSNPN and SVGIG (reference sequence). For the CDR3, the DNA is TGTGCCTGGACCTCTCTCGGGTGGGGCACCGGGGAGCTGTTTTTT. This codes for CAWTSLGWGTGELFF.

The V and J genes are TRBV19 and TRBJ1-4; D is unclear. Trimming pared 6 bases from V and 3 bases from J, leaving 14 bases between. CDR1 and CDR2 from the germline V gene are LNHDA and SQIVND (reference sequence). This CDR3 has 15 residues. CDR3 amino acids: CASRSYRTSNEKLFF. The CDR3, as DNA: TGTGCCAGTAGATCGTACCGAACCTCTAATGAAAAACTGTTTTTT.

The J gene is TRBJ2-1, the V gene TRBV5-4; 12 bases agree with TRBD2. V shed 6 bases, J shed 8 bases, and the junction held 12 bases outside the gene matches. The CDR3 contains 16 residues. Germline loops: CDR1 SGHNT, CDR2 YYREEE (reference sequence). The CDR3 reads CASNLAGGQRRDEQFF. Here the CDR3 DNA reads TGTGCCAGCAACCTAGCGGGAGGGCAGAGAAGGGATGAGCAGTTCTTC.

The chain employs TRBV5-1 and TRBJ2-1; 10 nucleotides line up with TRBD2. V lost 2 bases and J lost 5; bases outside the gene matches: 7. Per germline, CDR1 SGHRS and CDR2 YFSETQ. The CDR3 contains 16 residues. CDR3 sequence: CASSLGLAGENNEQFF. CDR3 DNA sequence: TGCGCCAGCAGCTTAGGGCTAGCGGGAGAAAACAATGAGCAGTTCTTC.

V usage is TRBV5-1 and J usage is TRBJ2-1; 8 bases line up with TRBD2. The length of the CDR3 is 18 residues. Germline-derived CDR1 and CDR2 are SGHRS and YFSETQ. Trimming cost V 0 bases and J 3 bases; bases outside gene matches: 11. The DNA for the CDR3 is TGCGCCAGCAGCTTGGCTGGACTAGCTTTCCCCCGCTACAATGAGCAGTTCTTC. Its translation: CASSLAGLAFPRYNEQFF.

The CDR3 nucleotides read TGCGCCAGCAGCCAAACGGGAATCGGCGAGCAGTACTTC. This sequence encodes CASSQTGIGEQYF. V is TRBV4-3 and J is TRBJ2-7; the D gene is possibly TRBD2 (5 bases). Trimming took off 2 bases at V and 6 bases at J, with 11 bases between the two ends. Looked up from germline, CDR1 is LGHNA and CDR2 is YSLEER. The CDR3 extends over 13 amino acids.

The CDR3 sequence is CATSRDGGDNEQFF. The DNA of the CDR3 is TGTGCCACCAGCAGAGATGGTGGGGACAATGAGCAGTTCTTC. The gene calls are TRBV15 and TRBJ2-1; D gene uncertain. Germline values: CDR1 LNHNV, CDR2 YYDKDF (reference sequence). The CDR3 totals 14 residues. V dropped 0 bases and J dropped 5 bases, with 8 bases sitting between them. Together with reference TRBV15 and TRBJ2-1, the CDR3 gives the full variable domain: DAMVIQNPRYQVTQFGKPVTLSCSQTLNHNVMYWYQQKSSQAPKLLFHYYDKDFNNEADTPDNFQSRRPNTSFCFLDIRSPGLGDTAMYLCATSRDGGDNEQFFGPGTRLTVL.

The genes are TRBV2 and TRBJ1-3; tentatively, D is TRBD1 (6 bases). Germline loops: CDR1 SNHLY, CDR2 FYNNEI. The germline V and J ends were trimmed by 7 bases and 3 bases, with 19 bases remaining between them. The CDR3 contains 16 residues. In DNA, the CDR3 is TGTGCCAGCAACAGGGCTGACCACTCAGGTGGAAACACCATATATTTT. As protein: CASNRADHSGGNTIYF.

The gene calls are TRBV2 and TRBJ1-1; no firm D call. The CDR3 loop spans 14 amino acids. Germline V gene lookup returns CDR1 SNHLY and CDR2 FYNNEI. V dropped 4 bases and J dropped 0 bases, with 9 bases sitting between them. CDR3 loop: CASSARLMNTEAFF. The CDR3 DNA reads as TGTGCCAGCAGTGCACGGCTTATGAACACTGAAGCTTTCTTT.